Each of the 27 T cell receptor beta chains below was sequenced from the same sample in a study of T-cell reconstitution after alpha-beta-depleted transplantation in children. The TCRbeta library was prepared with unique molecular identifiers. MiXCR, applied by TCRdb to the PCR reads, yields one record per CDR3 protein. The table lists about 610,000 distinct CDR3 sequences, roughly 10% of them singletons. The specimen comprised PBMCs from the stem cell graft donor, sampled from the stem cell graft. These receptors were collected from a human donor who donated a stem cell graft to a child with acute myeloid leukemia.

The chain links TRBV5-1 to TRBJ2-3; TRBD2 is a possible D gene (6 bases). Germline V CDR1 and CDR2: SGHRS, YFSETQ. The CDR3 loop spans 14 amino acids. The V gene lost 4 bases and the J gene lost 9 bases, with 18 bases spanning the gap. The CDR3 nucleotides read TGCGCCAGCAGCCCCTGGGAGGCCCCGGGAACGCAGTATTTT. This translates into CASSPWEAPGTQYF.

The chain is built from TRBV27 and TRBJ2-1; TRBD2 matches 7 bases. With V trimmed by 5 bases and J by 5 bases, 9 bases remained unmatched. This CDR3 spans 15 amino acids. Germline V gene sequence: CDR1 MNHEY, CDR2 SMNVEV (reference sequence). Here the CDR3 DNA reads TGTGCCAGCAGTCAACGACTAGCCCGGCACAATGAGCAGTTCTTC. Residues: CASSQRLARHNEQFF.

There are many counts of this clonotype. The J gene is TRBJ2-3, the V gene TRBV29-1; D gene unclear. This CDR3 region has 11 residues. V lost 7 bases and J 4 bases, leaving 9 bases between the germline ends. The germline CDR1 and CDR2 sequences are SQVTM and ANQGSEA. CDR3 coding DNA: TGCAGCGCCCGCTTCTCAGATACGCAGTATTTT. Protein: CSARFSDTQYF.

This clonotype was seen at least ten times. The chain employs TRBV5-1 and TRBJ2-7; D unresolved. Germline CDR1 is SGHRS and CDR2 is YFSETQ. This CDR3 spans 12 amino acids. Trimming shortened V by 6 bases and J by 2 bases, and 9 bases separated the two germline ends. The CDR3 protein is CASKADAYEQYF. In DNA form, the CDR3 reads TGCGCCAGCAAGGCTGATGCCTACGAGCAGTACTTC.

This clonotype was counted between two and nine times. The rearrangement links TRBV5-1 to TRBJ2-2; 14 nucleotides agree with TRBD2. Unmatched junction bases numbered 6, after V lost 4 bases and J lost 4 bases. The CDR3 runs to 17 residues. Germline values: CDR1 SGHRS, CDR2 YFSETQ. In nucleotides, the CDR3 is TGCGCCAGCAGCCTAGGACTAGCGGGAGGAAGCACCGGGGAGCTGTTTTTT. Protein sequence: CASSLGLAGGSTGELFF. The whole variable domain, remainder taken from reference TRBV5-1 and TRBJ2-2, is KAGVTQTPRYLIKTRGQQVTLSCSPISGHRSVSWYQQTPGQGLQFLFEYFSETQRNKGNFPGRFSGRQFSNSRSEMNVSTLELGDSALYLCASSLGLAGGSTGELFFGEGSRLTVL.

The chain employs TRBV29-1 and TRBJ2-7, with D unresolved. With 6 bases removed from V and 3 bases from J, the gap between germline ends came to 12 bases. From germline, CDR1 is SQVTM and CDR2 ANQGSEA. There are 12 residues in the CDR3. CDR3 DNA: TGCAGCGTCGCGGACCCAGGCTACGAGCAGTACTTC. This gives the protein CSVADPGYEQYF.

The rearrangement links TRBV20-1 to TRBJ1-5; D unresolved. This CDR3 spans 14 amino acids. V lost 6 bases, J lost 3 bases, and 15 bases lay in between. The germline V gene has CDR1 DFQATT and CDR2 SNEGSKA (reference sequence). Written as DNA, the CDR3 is TGCAGTGCCTTCCCCCCCGGGGACAATCAGCCCCAGCATTTT. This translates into CSAFPPGDNQPQHF.

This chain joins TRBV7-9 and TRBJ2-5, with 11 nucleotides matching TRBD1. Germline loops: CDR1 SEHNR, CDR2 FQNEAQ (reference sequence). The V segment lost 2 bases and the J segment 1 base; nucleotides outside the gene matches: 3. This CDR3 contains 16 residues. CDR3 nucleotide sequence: TGTGCCAGCAGCTTACCCGGGACAGGGGGCCAAGAGACCCAGTACTTC. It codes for CASSLPGTGGQETQYF.

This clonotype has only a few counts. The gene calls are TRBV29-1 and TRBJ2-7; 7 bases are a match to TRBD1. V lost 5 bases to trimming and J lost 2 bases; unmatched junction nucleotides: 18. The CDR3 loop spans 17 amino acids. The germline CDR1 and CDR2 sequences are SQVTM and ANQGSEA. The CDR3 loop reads CSVSVDREFDFAYEQYF. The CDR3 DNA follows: TGCAGCGTTTCGGTAGACAGGGAATTCGACTTTGCCTACGAGCAGTACTTC.

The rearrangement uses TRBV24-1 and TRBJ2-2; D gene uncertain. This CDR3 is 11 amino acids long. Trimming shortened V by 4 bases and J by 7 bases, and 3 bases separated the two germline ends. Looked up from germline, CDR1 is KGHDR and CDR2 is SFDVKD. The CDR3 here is CATSDYGELFF. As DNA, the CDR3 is TGTGCCACCAGTGACTACGGGGAGCTGTTTTTT.

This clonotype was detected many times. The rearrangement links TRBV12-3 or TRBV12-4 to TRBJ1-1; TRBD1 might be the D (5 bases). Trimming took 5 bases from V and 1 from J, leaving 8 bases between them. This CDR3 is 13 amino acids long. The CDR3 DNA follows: TGTGCCAGCAGTACAACAGGGAACACTGAAGCTTTCTTT. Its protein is CASSTTGNTEAFF.

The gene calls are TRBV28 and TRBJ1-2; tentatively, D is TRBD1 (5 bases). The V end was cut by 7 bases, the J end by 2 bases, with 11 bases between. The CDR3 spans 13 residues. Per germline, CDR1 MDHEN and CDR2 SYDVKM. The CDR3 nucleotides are TGTGCCAGCATCCCTGGGGCAAACTATGGCTACACCTTC. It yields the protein CASIPGANYGYTF.

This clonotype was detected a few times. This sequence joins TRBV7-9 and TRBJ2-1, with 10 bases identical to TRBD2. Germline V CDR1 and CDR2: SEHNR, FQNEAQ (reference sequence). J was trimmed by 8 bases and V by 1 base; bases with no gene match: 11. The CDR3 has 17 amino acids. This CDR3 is CASSLVGHSGRVDEQFF. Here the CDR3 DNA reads TGTGCCAGCAGCTTAGTGGGGCACAGCGGGAGGGTCGATGAGCAGTTCTTC.

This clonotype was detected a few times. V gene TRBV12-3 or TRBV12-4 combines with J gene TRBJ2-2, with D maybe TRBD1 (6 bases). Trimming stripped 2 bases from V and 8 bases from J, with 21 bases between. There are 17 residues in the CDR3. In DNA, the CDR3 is TGTGCCAGCAGTTTAAGGGGACATTCCCTGCGTCCTGGGGAGCTGTTTTTT. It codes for CASSLRGHSLRPGELFF.

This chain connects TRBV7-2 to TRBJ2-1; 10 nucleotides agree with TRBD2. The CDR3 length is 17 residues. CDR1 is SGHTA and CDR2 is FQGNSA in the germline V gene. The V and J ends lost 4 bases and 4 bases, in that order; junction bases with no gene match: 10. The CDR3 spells CASSYNPGLATYNEQFF. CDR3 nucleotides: TGTGCCAGCAGCTATAACCCGGGACTAGCGACATACAATGAGCAGTTCTTC.

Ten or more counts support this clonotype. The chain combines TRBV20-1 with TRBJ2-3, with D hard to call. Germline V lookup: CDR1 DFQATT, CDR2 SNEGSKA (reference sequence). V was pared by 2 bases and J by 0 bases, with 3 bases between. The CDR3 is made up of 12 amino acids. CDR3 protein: CSARRSTDTQYF. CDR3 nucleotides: TGCAGTGCTAGACGGAGCACAGATACGCAGTATTTT.

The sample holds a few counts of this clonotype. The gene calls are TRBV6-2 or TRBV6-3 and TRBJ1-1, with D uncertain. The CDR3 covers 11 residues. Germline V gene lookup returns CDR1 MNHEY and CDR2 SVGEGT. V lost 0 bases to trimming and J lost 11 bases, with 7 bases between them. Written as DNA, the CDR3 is TGTGCCAGCAGTTACTCGGAGAGGGCTTTCTTT. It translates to CASSYSERAFF.

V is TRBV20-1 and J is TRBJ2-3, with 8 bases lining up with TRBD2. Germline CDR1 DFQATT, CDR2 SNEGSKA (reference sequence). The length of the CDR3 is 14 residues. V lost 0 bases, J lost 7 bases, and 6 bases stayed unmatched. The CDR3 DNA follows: TGCAGTGCTAGAGAGGTAGTAGCGGGATATACGCAGTATTTT. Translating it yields CSAREVVAGYTQYF.

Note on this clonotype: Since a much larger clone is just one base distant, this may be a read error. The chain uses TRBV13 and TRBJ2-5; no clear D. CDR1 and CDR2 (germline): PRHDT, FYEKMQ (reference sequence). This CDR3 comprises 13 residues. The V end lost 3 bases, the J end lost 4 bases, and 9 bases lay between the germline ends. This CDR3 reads CASSLRLGETQYF. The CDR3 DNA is TGTGCCAGCAGCTTGAGGCTAGGAGAGACCCAGTACTTC.

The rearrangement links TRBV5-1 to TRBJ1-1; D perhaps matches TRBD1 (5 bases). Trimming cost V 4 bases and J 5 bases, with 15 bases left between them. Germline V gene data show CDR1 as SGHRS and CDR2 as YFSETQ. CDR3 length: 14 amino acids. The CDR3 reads CASSLGGEGTEAFF. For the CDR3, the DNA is TGCGCCAGCAGCCTGGGTGGTGAGGGGACTGAAGCTTTCTTT.

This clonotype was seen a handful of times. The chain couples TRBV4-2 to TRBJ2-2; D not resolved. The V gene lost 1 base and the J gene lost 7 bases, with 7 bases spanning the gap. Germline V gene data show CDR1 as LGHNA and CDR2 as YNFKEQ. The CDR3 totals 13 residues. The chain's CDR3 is CASSQAGGGELFF. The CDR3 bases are TGTGCCAGCAGCCAAGCCGGCGGCGGGGAGCTGTTTTTT.

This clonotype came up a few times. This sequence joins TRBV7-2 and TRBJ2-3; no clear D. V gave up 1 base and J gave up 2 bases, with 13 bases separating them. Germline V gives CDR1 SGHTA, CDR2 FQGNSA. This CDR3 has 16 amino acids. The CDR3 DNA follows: TGTGCCAGCAGCTTAGAAGTTTTAACCCCCACAGATACGCAGTATTTT. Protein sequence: CASSLEVLTPTDTQYF. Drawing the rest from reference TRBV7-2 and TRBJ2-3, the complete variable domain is GAGVSQSPSNKVTEKGKDVELRCDPISGHTALYWYRQSLGQGLEFLIYFQGNSAPDKSGLPSDRFSAERTGGSVSTLTIQRTQQEDSAVYLCASSLEVLTPTDTQYFGPGTRLTVL.

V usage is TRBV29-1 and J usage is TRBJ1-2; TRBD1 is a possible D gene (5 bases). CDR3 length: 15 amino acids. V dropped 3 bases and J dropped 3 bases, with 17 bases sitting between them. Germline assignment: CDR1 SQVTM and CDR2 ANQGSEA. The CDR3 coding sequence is TGCAGCGTTGAGGCCCGAGGGACTTCTCACTATGGCTACACCTTC. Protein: CSVEARGTSHYGYTF. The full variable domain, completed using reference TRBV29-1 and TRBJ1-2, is SAVISQKPSRDICQRGTSLTIQCQVDSQVTMMFWYRQQPGQSLTLIATANQGSEATYESGFVIDKFPISRPNLTFSTLTVSNMSPEDSSIYLCSVEARGTSHYGYTFGSGTRLTVV.

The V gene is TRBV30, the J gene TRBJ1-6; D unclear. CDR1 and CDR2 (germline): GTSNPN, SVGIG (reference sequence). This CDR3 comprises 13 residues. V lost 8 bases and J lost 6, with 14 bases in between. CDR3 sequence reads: CAGKREPNSPLHF. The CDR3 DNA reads TGTGCCGGGAAACGGGAGCCTAATTCACCCCTCCACTTT.

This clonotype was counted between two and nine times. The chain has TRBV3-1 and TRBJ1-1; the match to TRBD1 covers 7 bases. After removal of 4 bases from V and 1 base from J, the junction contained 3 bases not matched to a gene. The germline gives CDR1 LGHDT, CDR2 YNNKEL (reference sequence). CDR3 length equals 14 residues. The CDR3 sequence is CASSPGQRNTEAFF. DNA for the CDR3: TGTGCCAGCAGCCCGGGACAGCGGAACACTGAAGCTTTCTTT.

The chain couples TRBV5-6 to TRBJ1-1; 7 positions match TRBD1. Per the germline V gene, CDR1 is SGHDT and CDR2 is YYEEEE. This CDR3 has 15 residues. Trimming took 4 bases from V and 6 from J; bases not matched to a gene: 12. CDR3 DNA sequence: TGTGCCAGCAGCCCTCCTTTCGACAGGGCCCCTGAAGCTTTCTTT. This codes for CASSPPFDRAPEAFF.

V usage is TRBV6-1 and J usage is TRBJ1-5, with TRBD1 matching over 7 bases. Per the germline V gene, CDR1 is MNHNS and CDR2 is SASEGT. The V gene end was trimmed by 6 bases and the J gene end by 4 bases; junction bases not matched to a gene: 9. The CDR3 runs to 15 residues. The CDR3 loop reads CASRPDRVGNQPQHF. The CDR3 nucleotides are TGTGCCAGCAGGCCCGACAGGGTGGGAAATCAGCCCCAGCATTTT.